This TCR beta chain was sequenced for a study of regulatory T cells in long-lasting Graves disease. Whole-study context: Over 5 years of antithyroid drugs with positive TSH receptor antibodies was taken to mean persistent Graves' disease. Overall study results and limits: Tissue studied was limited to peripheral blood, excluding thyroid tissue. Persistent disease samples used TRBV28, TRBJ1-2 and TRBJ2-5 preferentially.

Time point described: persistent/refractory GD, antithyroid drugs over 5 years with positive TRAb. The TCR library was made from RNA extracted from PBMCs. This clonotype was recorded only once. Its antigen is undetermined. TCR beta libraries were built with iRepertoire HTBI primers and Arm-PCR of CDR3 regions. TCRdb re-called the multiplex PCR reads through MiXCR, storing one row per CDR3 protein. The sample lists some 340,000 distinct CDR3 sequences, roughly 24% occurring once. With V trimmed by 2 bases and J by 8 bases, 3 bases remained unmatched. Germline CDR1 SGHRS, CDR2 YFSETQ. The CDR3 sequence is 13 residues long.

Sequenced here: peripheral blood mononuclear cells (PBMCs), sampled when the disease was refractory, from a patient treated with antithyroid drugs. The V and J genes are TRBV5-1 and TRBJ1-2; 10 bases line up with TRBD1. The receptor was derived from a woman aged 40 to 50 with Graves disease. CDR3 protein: CASSFRDRGGYTF. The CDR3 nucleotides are TGCGCCAGCAGCTTCCGGGACAGGGGCGGCTACACCTTC.